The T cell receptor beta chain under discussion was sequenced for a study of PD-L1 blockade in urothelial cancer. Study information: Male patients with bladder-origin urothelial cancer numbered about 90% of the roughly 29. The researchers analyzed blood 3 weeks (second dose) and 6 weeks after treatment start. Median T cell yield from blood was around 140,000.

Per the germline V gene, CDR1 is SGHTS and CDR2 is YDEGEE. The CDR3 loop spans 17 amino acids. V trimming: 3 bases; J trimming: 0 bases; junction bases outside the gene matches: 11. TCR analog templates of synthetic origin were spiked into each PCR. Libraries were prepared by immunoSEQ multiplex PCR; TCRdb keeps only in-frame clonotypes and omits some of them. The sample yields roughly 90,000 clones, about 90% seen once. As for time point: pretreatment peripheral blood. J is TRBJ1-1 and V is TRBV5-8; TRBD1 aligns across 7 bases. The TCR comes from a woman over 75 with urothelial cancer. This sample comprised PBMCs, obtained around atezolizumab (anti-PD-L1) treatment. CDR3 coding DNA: TGTGCCAGCAGCTGGGGTACAGGACAGGAGATGAACACTGAAGCTTTCTTT. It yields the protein CASSWGTGQEMNTEAFF.